Following are 5 T cell receptor beta chains from one sample sequenced in a study of cytomegalovirus exposure and HLA in healthy donors. The PCR contained 60 Vbeta and 13 Jbeta primers. Only in-frame clones appear in the TCRdb table, and some are missing; sequencing was by immunoSEQ multiplex PCR. Among 170,000 or so clones listed, around 80% were seen once. The specimen was PBMCs. These receptors were taken from a woman aged 55-70 years in good health and CMV-seropositive.

The chain carries TRBV7-7 and TRBJ2-7, with D possibly matching TRBD1 (5 bases). This CDR3 is 13 amino acids long. In germline, CDR1 is SSHAT, CDR2 FNYEAQ (reference sequence). Trimming stripped 5 bases from V and 7 bases from J, with 15 bases between. DNA of the CDR3: TGTGCCAGCAGCATAACAGGAGAACGGGAGCAGTACTTC. This translates into CASSITGEREQYF.

V and J are TRBV7-2 and TRBJ1-2; no clear D. V lost 0 bases and J 2 bases, leaving 4 bases between the germline ends. The length of the CDR3 is 13 residues. Germline V gene sequence: CDR1 SGHTA, CDR2 FQGNSA. CDR3 in DNA: TGTGCCAGCAGCTTAGCCGGGAACTATGGCTACACCTTC. Encoded protein: CASSLAGNYGYTF.

The chain uses TRBV5-6 and TRBJ2-7, with 7 positions matching TRBD1. Trimming removed 0 bases from V and 1 base from J; junction bases left unmatched: 1. The germline CDR1 and CDR2 sequences are SGHDT and YYEEEE. The length of the CDR3 is 14 residues. This CDR3 reads CASSLGQGSYEQYF. CDR3 bases: TGTGCCAGCAGCTTGGGACAGGGTTCCTACGAGCAGTACTTC.

This clone has only a few counts. The sample holds other DNA sequences that translate to the same CDR3. The chain is built from TRBV7-2 and TRBJ2-3; 13 bases map to TRBD2. The CDR3 is 16 amino acids. V lost 2 bases and J lost 4; bases outside the gene matches: 3. Germline V gene sequence: CDR1 SGHTA, CDR2 FQGNSA. CDR3 in DNA: TGTGCCAGCAGCTTACGACTAGCGGGAGGTGCAGATACGCAGTATTTT. Amino acid sequence: CASSLRLAGGADTQYF.

In this sample, this clone turned up a few times. The chain uses TRBV2 and TRBJ1-3; D not certain. The CDR3 totals 12 residues. The ends were cut back, 6 bases at V and 0 bases at J, with 3 bases in the middle. From germline, CDR1 is SNHLY and CDR2 FYNNEI. The CDR3 loop is CASRASGNTIYF. CDR3 DNA: TGTGCCAGCAGGGCCTCTGGAAACACCATATATTTT. The full variable domain, completed using reference TRBV2 and TRBJ1-3, is EPEVTQTPSHQVTQMGQEVILRCVPISNHLYFYWYRQILGQKVEFLVSFYNNEISEKSEIFDDQFSVERPDGSNFTLKIRSTKLEDSAMYFCASRASGNTIYFGEGSWLTVV.